Below are 26 T cell receptor beta chains sequenced from a single sample in a study of cytomegalovirus exposure and HLA in healthy donors. The PCR ran on 60 Vbeta and 13 Jbeta primers. TCRdb's table, derived via immunoSEQ multiplex PCR, lists solely in-frame clones and lacks some. The sample consists of 150,000 to 200,000 clones, 65% to 85% of them appearing once. The sample taken for sequencing was PBMCs. The receptor set was obtained from a boy aged 2 to 10 in good health and CMV-seronegative.

The chain couples TRBV29-1 to TRBJ2-3; possibly TRBD1 for D (5 bases). Deletions cut 1 base from V and 0 bases from J, with 8 bases between. CDR1 SQVTM and CDR2 ANQGSEA come from the germline V gene. The CDR3 consists of 14 residues. CDR3 nucleotide sequence: TGCAGCGTTGAAGGCAGGGCCAGCACAGATACGCAGTATTTT. Residues: CSVEGRASTDTQYF.

The chain links TRBV25-1 to TRBJ1-1; D is unresolved. The germline gives CDR1 MGHDK, CDR2 SYGVNS. Trimming left V 1 base short and J 5 bases short, with 17 bases between. CDR3 length: 16 amino acids. The CDR3 loop reads CASSELDAVVETEAFF. The CDR3 DNA reads TGTGCCAGCAGTGAATTAGATGCGGTCGTTGAGACTGAAGCTTTCTTT.

The chain uses TRBV7-7 and TRBJ2-7; no firm D call. Germline V gives CDR1 SSHAT, CDR2 FNYEAQ (reference sequence). This CDR3 region has 8 residues. V was trimmed by 11 bases and J by 7 bases, leaving 6 bases between them. CDR3 nucleotide sequence: TGTGCCCAGATAGAGCAGTACTTC. Residues: CAQIEQYF.

The rearrangement uses TRBV29-1 and TRBJ1-1; D not certain. With 6 bases removed from V and 7 bases from J, the gap between germline ends came to 12 bases. In germline, CDR1 is SQVTM, CDR2 ANQGSEA. The CDR3 consists of 11 residues. CDR3 residues: CSVDGGHEAFF. CDR3 DNA: TGCAGCGTCGATGGAGGCCATGAAGCTTTCTTT.

This clone was seen only once. The chain combines TRBV10-3 with TRBJ2-7; D uncertain. The CDR3 is 14 residues long. The V gene lost 6 bases and the J gene lost 0 bases, with 12 bases spanning the gap. Germline loops: CDR1 ENHRY, CDR2 SYGVKD. CDR3 amino acids: CAISVRSDSYEQYF. CDR3 coding DNA: TGTGCCATCAGCGTACGCAGCGACTCCTACGAGCAGTACTTC.

The V gene is TRBV6-1, the J gene TRBJ1-5; the D gene is possibly TRBD1 (5 bases). The V end was cut by 5 bases, the J end by 3 bases, with 11 bases between. This CDR3 comprises 14 residues. The germline gives CDR1 MNHNS, CDR2 SASEGT. The CDR3 DNA sequence: TGTGCCAGCAGTCCAGGGTTGAACAATCAGCCCCAGCATTTT. This gives the protein CASSPGLNNQPQHF.

This clone has only one observation. This rearrangement joins TRBV14 to TRBJ2-7, with 8 bases that match TRBD2. Germline V CDR1 and CDR2: SGHDN, FVKESK. This CDR3 contains 15 residues. V was clipped by 1 base and J by 2 bases; unmatched bases: 4. This CDR3 is CASSQVAGLPYEQYF. CDR3 DNA sequence: TGTGCCAGCAGCCAAGTAGCGGGACTCCCCTACGAGCAGTACTTC.

This clone was seen just once. The rearrangement joins TRBV2 to TRBJ1-1; 8 nucleotides line up with TRBD1. The CDR3 length is 14 residues. Germline V gene lookup returns CDR1 SNHLY and CDR2 FYNNEI. The V segment lost 6 bases and the J segment 5 bases; nucleotides outside the gene matches: 8. CDR3 amino acids: CASRPQGAGTEAFF. CDR3 DNA sequence: TGTGCCAGCAGACCCCAGGGGGCCGGGACTGAAGCTTTCTTT.

The chain employs TRBV25-1 and TRBJ2-3; D may be TRBD2 (6 bases). V lost 2 bases to trimming and J lost 0 bases, with 6 bases between them. From germline, CDR1 is MGHDK and CDR2 SYGVNS. CDR3 length equals 14 residues. CDR3 nucleotides: TGTGCCAGCAGTGAAGGGGGGAGCACAGATACGCAGTATTTT. Protein product: CASSEGGSTDTQYF. Variable domain in full (rest from reference TRBV25-1 and TRBJ2-3): EADIYQTPRYLVIGTGKKITLECSQTMGHDKMYWYQQDPGMELHLIHYSYGVNSTEKGDLSSESTVSRIRTEHFPLTLESARPSHTSQYLCASSEGGSTDTQYFGPGTRLTVL.

V gene TRBV4-3 combines with J gene TRBJ1-5; weak D call: TRBD1 (5 bases). There are 15 residues in the CDR3. Germline assignment: CDR1 LGHNA and CDR2 YSLEER. V was pared by 1 base and J by 1 base, with 8 bases between. CDR3 in amino acids: CASSQVAGSNQPQHF. As DNA, the CDR3 is TGCGCCAGCAGCCAAGTAGCAGGGAGCAATCAGCCCCAGCATTTT.

This clone has a handful of counts. The chain uses TRBV7-2 and TRBJ2-1, with D possibly being TRBD1 (5 bases). The CDR3 length is 12 residues. CDR1 and CDR2 (germline): SGHTA, FQGNSA. Trimming stripped 3 bases from V and 13 bases from J, with 13 bases between. Written as DNA, the CDR3 is TGTGCCAGCAGCTTTTTAGGGGTGGTACAGTTCTTC. It is translated as CASSFLGVVQFF.

The chain recombines TRBV11-3 with TRBJ2-2; TRBD2 might be the D (6 bases). Germline V gene data show CDR1 as SGHNT and CDR2 as YENEEA. The CDR3 contains 13 residues. The V end was cut by 4 bases, the J end by 5 bases, with 8 bases between. CDR3: CASSSSGTGELFF. CDR3 DNA sequence: TGTGCCAGCAGCTCAAGCGGGACCGGGGAGCTGTTTTTT.

This chain links TRBV13 with TRBJ2-7; 8 positions match TRBD1. This CDR3 is built from 15 residues. Germline CDR1 and CDR2: PRHDT and FYEKMQ (reference sequence). Losses at the gene ends were 5 bases for V and 5 bases for J; bases not matched to a gene: 11. This CDR3 is CASSHARTGTHEQYF. CDR3 DNA: TGTGCCAGCAGCCACGCGAGGACAGGGACACACGAGCAGTACTTC. Complete variable domain (other parts from reference TRBV13 and TRBJ2-7): AAGVIQSPRHLIKEKRETATLKCYPIPRHDTVYWYQQGPGQDPQFLISFYEKMQSDKGSIPDRFSAQQFSDYHSELNMSSLELGDSALYFCASSHARTGTHEQYFGPGTRLTVT.

With regard to this clone: The sample has other DNA sequences that encode this CDR3 too. The CDR3 loop is CASSAPRGEQFF. In DNA form, the CDR3 reads TGTGCCAGCAGTGCCCCTAGAGGTGAGCAGTTCTTC. This chain connects TRBV6-5 to TRBJ2-1; D is unresolved. Deletions cut 5 bases from V and 9 bases from J, with 11 bases between. The CDR3 sequence is 12 residues long. Germline CDR1 is MNHEY and CDR2 is SVGAGI.

The V call is TRBV6-1, the J call TRBJ2-5; 12 nucleotides agree with TRBD1. The V and J ends lost 8 bases and 6 bases, in that order; junction bases with no gene match: 10. This CDR3 has 15 residues. Germline loops: CDR1 MNHNS, CDR2 SASEGT. CDR3: CASSEGTGGEKTQYF. CDR3 DNA: TGTGCCAGCTCAGAGGGGACAGGGGGCGAAAAGACCCAGTACTTC.

This clone was observed a handful of times. The chain uses TRBV6-5 and TRBJ2-7; the D gene is possibly TRBD2 (6 bases). V lost 2 bases to trimming and J lost 0 bases, with 14 bases between them. This CDR3 is built from 16 residues. Germline V gene sequence: CDR1 MNHEY, CDR2 SVGAGI. The CDR3 coding sequence is TGTGCCAGCAGTTACGAGGGTGGGGGGACCTCCTACGAGCAGTACTTC. Protein sequence: CASSYEGGGTSYEQYF.

The chain links TRBV30 to TRBJ2-1; tentatively, D is TRBD1 (5 bases). The V end was cut by 8 bases, the J end by 0 bases, with 8 bases between. The CDR3 has 12 amino acids. Germline V gene sequence: CDR1 GTSNPN, CDR2 SVGIG (reference sequence). The CDR3 here is CAGASSYNEQFF. The CDR3 DNA sequence: TGTGCCGGGGCAAGCTCCTACAATGAGCAGTTCTTC. The full variable domain, its missing parts supplied by reference TRBV30 and TRBJ2-1, is SQTIHQWPATLVQPVGSPLSLECTVEGTSNPNLYWYRQAAGRGLQLLFYSVGIGQISSEVPQNLSASRPQDRQFILSSKKLLLSDSGFYLCAGASSYNEQFFGPGTRLTVL.

The CDR3: CAWREGYTEAFF. The CDR3 nucleotides are TGTGCCTGGCGGGAAGGGTACACTGAAGCTTTCTTT. This sequence joins TRBV30 and TRBJ1-1; no reliable D call. V was trimmed by 5 bases and J by 3 bases, leaving 10 bases between them. The CDR3 covers 12 residues. The germline gives CDR1 GTSNPN, CDR2 SVGIG (reference sequence).

CDR3 amino acids: CASSGGMKTQYF. The CDR3 bases are TGTGCCAGCAGTGGGGGGATGAAGACCCAGTACTTC. This rearrangement joins TRBV6-6 to TRBJ2-5; perhaps TRBD2 as D (6 bases). Germline V gene data show CDR1 as MNHNY and CDR2 as SVGAGI (reference sequence). This CDR3 is built from 12 residues. V lost 5 bases, J lost 6 bases, and 10 bases lay in between.

The chain joins TRBV19 to TRBJ1-5, with 12 nucleotides matching TRBD1. From germline, CDR1 is LNHDA and CDR2 SQIVND (reference sequence). J gave up 6 bases and V 5 bases, and 11 bases lay outside the gene matches. The CDR3 has 17 residues. This CDR3 reads CASSVRPGQGAGQPQHF. CDR3 nucleotide sequence: TGTGCCAGTAGTGTAAGGCCGGGACAGGGGGCGGGTCAGCCCCAGCATTTT.

V and J are TRBV27 and TRBJ1-5; 7 bases are shared with TRBD1. CDR3 length equals 14 residues. Germline V gene data show CDR1 as MNHEY and CDR2 as SMNVEV (reference sequence). V shed 2 bases and J 9 bases; nucleotides not matched to a gene: 7. The CDR3 spells CASSLIQGLGPQHF. Here the CDR3 DNA reads TGTGCCAGCAGTTTAATACAGGGGCTAGGGCCCCAGCATTTT.

This clone appeared once. This chain connects TRBV7-2 to TRBJ1-5; 8 bases match TRBD1. The V segment lost 5 bases and the J segment 11 bases; nucleotides outside the gene matches: 11. Germline V gene sequence: CDR1 SGHTA, CDR2 FQGNSA. This CDR3 has 14 residues. The CDR3 coding sequence is TGTGCCAGCAGCCGGACAGGGCACCAACATGCCCAGCATTTT. It codes for CASSRTGHQHAQHF.

The gene calls are TRBV7-6 and TRBJ1-2; D is perhaps TRBD1 (5 bases). In germline, CDR1 is SGHVS, CDR2 FNYEAQ. The CDR3 is made up of 13 amino acids. Trimming left V 5 bases short and J 7 bases short, with 14 bases between. CDR3 protein: CASSNGGAGGYTF. The CDR3, as DNA: TGTGCCAGCAGCAATGGAGGGGCCGGTGGCTACACCTTC.

For the CDR3, the DNA is TGTGCCAGCAGCTCCGCCGGCTCCTACGAGCAGTACTTC. This gives the protein CASSSAGSYEQYF. This chain connects TRBV9 to TRBJ2-7, with D unresolved. V lost 4 bases, J lost 0 bases, and 8 bases lay in between. The CDR3 consists of 13 residues. The V gene's germline CDR1 is SGDLS and CDR2 YYNGEE.

The chain combines TRBV10-3 with TRBJ2-7; maybe TRBD1 (6 bases). The CDR3 consists of 17 residues. Germline V gene sequence: CDR1 ENHRY, CDR2 SYGVKD. V lost 6 bases and J 0 bases, leaving 21 bases between the germline ends. CDR3 in DNA: TGTGCCATCAGACATACAGGGACCAAATCACCCTCCTACGAGCAGTACTTC. Protein: CAIRHTGTKSPSYEQYF.

The chain uses TRBV7-8 and TRBJ1-1; 9 positions match TRBD1. After removal of 7 bases from V and 5 bases from J, the junction contained 8 bases not matched to a gene. Germline CDR1 and CDR2: SGHVS and FQNEAQ. The CDR3 runs 14 residues. CDR3 protein: CASIPTGGWTEAFF. The CDR3 coding sequence is TGTGCCAGCATCCCTACAGGGGGCTGGACTGAAGCTTTCTTT.